One and the same sample provided the 3 T cell receptor beta chains below, sequenced in a study of cytomegalovirus exposure and HLA in healthy donors. The PCR made use of 60 Vbeta and 13 Jbeta primers. Using immunoSEQ multiplex PCR, the repertoire was profiled, and TCRdb retains in-frame clones only, with some absent. The table includes 140,000 or so clones, around a tenth detected once. Sequenced material: PBMCs. The receptors were sampled from a male donor in good health and CMV-seronegative.

In this sample, this clone turned up a few times. The chain employs TRBV5-1 and TRBJ1-2; TRBD1 agrees at 7 bases. V was pared by 4 bases and J by 4 bases, with 4 bases of the junction left unmatched. Germline V CDR1 and CDR2: SGHRS, YFSETQ. CDR3 size: 13 residues. CDR3: CASSPGQAYGYTF. The CDR3 region has the DNA TGCGCCAGCAGCCCCGGACAGGCCTATGGCTACACCTTC.

This clone was counted a few times. The V and J genes are TRBV28 and TRBJ2-7; 12 bases match TRBD2. The CDR3 covers 14 residues. Looked up from germline, CDR1 is MDHEN and CDR2 is SYDVKM. Unmatched junction bases numbered 7, after V lost 9 bases and J lost 4 bases. CDR3 in amino acids: CASGLAGSIYEQYF. The CDR3 nucleotides read TGTGCCAGTGGACTAGCGGGATCCATTTACGAGCAGTACTTC.

The chain combines TRBV5-4 with TRBJ2-7; tentative D call: TRBD2 (6 bases). Trimming shortened V by 2 bases and J by 5 bases, and 11 bases separated the two germline ends. Per the germline V gene, CDR1 is SGHNT and CDR2 is YYREEE (reference sequence). The CDR3 has 13 amino acids. The CDR3 is CASSLGGDNEQYF. The CDR3 nucleotides are TGTGCCAGCAGCTTAGGAGGGGATAACGAGCAGTACTTC. The variable domain in full, with the rest retrieved from reference TRBV5-4 and TRBJ2-7, is ETGVTQSPTHLIKTRGQQVTLRCSSQSGHNTVSWYQQALGQGPQFIFQYYREEENGRGNFPPRFSGLQFPNYSSELNVNALELDDSALYLCASSLGGDNEQYFGPGTRLTVT.